A selection of T cell receptor beta chains follows, all from one sample in a study of radiation and T cells in renal cell carcinoma. Clones were read by immunoSEQ multiplex PCR, and TCRdb kept only the in-frame ones, dropping some. The sample shows around 94,000 clones, approximately 86% of them seen only once. Material: blood, obtained from a patient whose treatment included radiotherapy and nephrectomy. Receptor source: a man in his fifties with renal cell carcinoma. Each CDR3 is given with its conserved first and last residue. The D gene is left open where the match is weak. Size tells how often a clone was seen (once, few, many) or the class of an expanded clone, and some rows leave it out.

clone_size,j_call,v_call,d_call,cdr3_nt,cdr3_aa
.,TRBJ1-1,TRBV9,.,TGTGCCCCACTACTACAGGGACGGGGGAACACTGAAGCTTTCTTT,CAPLLQGRGNTEAFF
.,TRBJ2-7,TRBV6-5,.,TGTGCCAGCAGGCCGACAGTTGCCTACGAGCAGTACTTC,CASRPTVAYEQYF
.,TRBJ1-2,TRBV5-8,TRBD1,TGTGCCAGCAGCGACGGACAGGGGGCCGGAGGCTACACCTTC,CASSDGQGAGGYTF
.,TRBJ2-3,TRBV19,TRBD2,TGTGCCAGTAGGCTAGCGGGGGGGGATACGCAGTATTTT,CASRLAGGDTQYF
.,TRBJ2-7,TRBV6-6,.,TGTGCCAGCAGGTTACTAGTCTCCTACGAGCAGTACTTC,CASRLLVSYEQYF
.,TRBJ1-4,TRBV2,.,TGTGCCAGTGGAAGCACAGTATCTAATGAAAAACTGTTTTTT,CASGSTVSNEKLFF
.,TRBJ2-1,TRBV6-6,.,TGTGCCAGCAGTTACGAGGGAGGCTCCTACAATGAGCAGTTCTTC,CASSYEGGSYNEQFF
.,TRBJ2-3,TRBV6-5,.,TGTGCCAGCAGTTATGACTGGGGCACAGATACGCAGTATTTT,CASSYDWGTDTQYF
.,TRBJ2-2,TRBV5-1,TRBD1,TGCGCCAGCAGTCCGGAGGGACAGGACTTCGGGGAGCTGTTTTTT,CASSPEGQDFGELFF
.,TRBJ1-3,TRBV7-7,TRBD1,TGTGCTAGCAGCTCACCCCCCCCCGGGACAGGGGGCAACACCATATATTTT,CASSSPPPGTGGNTIYF
many,TRBJ1-1,TRBV5-5,.,TGTGCCAGCAGCTTGAACAGGGCGAACACTGAAGCTTTCTTT,CASSLNRANTEAFF
.,TRBJ2-2,TRBV11-1,.,TGTGCCAGCAGCTTAGACGCTTTTCCCAACGGGGAGCTGTTTTTT,CASSLDAFPNGELFF
.,TRBJ2-1,TRBV19,.,TGTGCCAGTTCGTCAGACGGGGTTGCGGACAATGAGCAGTTCTTC,CASSSDGVADNEQFF
.,TRBJ2-2,TRBV7-9,.,TGTGCCAGCAGCTCCTCAAGGGGCGACACCGGGGAGCTGTTTTTT,CASSSSRGDTGELFF
.,TRBJ2-1,TRBV6-5,.,TGTGCCAGCACCCAATCCAGCTCCTACAATGAGCAGTTCTTC,CASTQSSSYNEQFF
.,TRBJ1-5,TRBV6-6,.,TGTGCCAGCAGCTATCGACCTTCCTATAGCAATCAGCCCCAGCATTTT,CASSYRPSYSNQPQHF
.,TRBJ2-1,TRBV5-1,.,TGCGCCAGCAGCCCGGGAAACGATTACAATGAGCAGTTCTTC,CASSPGNDYNEQFF
.,TRBJ2-7,TRBV6-5,TRBD1,TGTGCCAGCAGTATCGGACAGGGATCCTACGAGCAGTACTTC,CASSIGQGSYEQYF
.,TRBJ2-7,TRBV11-1,.,TGTGCCAGCAGCTCCGCACCAAACAGGGGAGGCTACGAGCAGTACTTC,CASSSAPNRGGYEQYF
.,TRBJ1-1,TRBV7-9,TRBD1,TGTGCCAGCAGCCCCCACGTCCCGGGACAGGGTTGGGGCACTGAAGCTTTCTTT,CASSPHVPGQGWGTEAFF
.,TRBJ1-6,TRBV4-3,TRBD1,TGCGCCAGCAGCCAGGCCTGGACAGGGGATAATTCACCCCTCCACTTT,CASSQAWTGDNSPLHF
.,TRBJ2-3,TRBV5-1,.,TGCGCCAGCAGCTCCTCATGGGTCACAGATACGCAGTATTTT,CASSSSWVTDTQYF
.,TRBJ2-4,TRBV19,.,TGTGCCAGTAGTATGGAAAGGTGGGGAGGAAGAAACATTCAGTACTTC,CASSMERWGGRNIQYF
.,TRBJ2-1,TRBV2,TRBD2,TGTGCCAGCAGTCCCACTAGCGGGAGTGGTGATGAGCAGTTCTTC,CASSPTSGSGDEQFF
.,TRBJ1-2,TRBV27,TRBD1,TGTGCCAGCAGGCAAACAGGGGGCCGTGGCTACACCTTC,CASRQTGGRGYTF
.,TRBJ2-3,TRBV25-1,.,TGTGCCAGCAGTGTAACGGAAAGCACAGATACGCAGTATTTT,CASSVTESTDTQYF
.,TRBJ2-1,TRBV7-8,.,TGTGCCAGCAGCTTATTAGTCGGGGAAAGTGAGCAGTTCTTC,CASSLLVGESEQFF
few,TRBJ1-3,TRBV6-7,TRBD1,TGTGCCAGCAGTTCACCATTCAACAGGGGGCAGAGAAACACCATATATTTT,CASSSPFNRGQRNTIYF
.,TRBJ1-6,TRBV9,.,TGTGCCAGCAGCGCCAGCTACAGGGACACTAATTCACCCCTCCACTTT,CASSASYRDTNSPLHF
.,TRBJ1-1,TRBV5-1,TRBD1,TGCGCCAGCAGGGGCGAGTCGTTTAGGGGGCCTTCGAACACTGAAGCTTTCTTT,CASRGESFRGPSNTEAFF
.,TRBJ2-7,TRBV6-5,TRBD1,TGTGCCACCGCGGGACAGGGGGACGAGCAGTACTTC,CATAGQGDEQYF
.,TRBJ2-2,TRBV5-1,.,TGCGCCAGCAGCTTAATCGGCACCGGGGAGCTGTTTTTT,CASSLIGTGELFF
.,TRBJ1-4,TRBV27,.,TGTGCCAGCAGCCCAGGGGCGGCGCGGGGAAAACTGTTTTTT,CASSPGAARGKLFF
.,TRBJ1-2,TRBV4-2,.,TGTGCCAGCAGCTTGTCAGGGGCAAGGTATGGCTACACCTTC,CASSLSGARYGYTF
.,TRBJ1-5,TRBV7-7,TRBD1,TGTGCTAGCAGTTATCGCATGGGACAGGCGAATCAGCCCCAGCATTTT,CASSYRMGQANQPQHF
.,TRBJ2-3,TRBV7-9,.,TGTGCCAGCAGCTCGCCAGCGGGCTACACAGATACGCAGTATTTT,CASSSPAGYTDTQYF
.,TRBJ1-6,TRBV6-5,.,TGTGCCAGCAGTTACTCGCCAGGGAAGAATTCACCCCTCCACTTT,CASSYSPGKNSPLHF
.,TRBJ1-4,TRBV28,TRBD1,TGTGCCAGCAGTTTAGTTGGGACAGGAGGGGAAAAACTGTTTTTT,CASSLVGTGGEKLFF
.,TRBJ2-1,TRBV18,.,TGTGCCAGCTCACCGTTTTTCGCAGGGACCTCCTACAATGAGCAGTTCTTC,CASSPFFAGTSYNEQFF
.,TRBJ1-1,TRBV5-5,TRBD1,TGTGCCAGCAGCTTGGAGGGACAGGGGCGTGAAGCTTTCTTT,CASSLEGQGREAFF